These T cell receptor beta chains were read from a single sample in a study of blood T cell repertoires in COVID-19. The assay was immunoSEQ multiplex PCR, and TCRdb's table has in-frame clones only and misses some. The top ten clones hold 3.5% to 4.5% of a sample with under 350,000 clones, 80% to 90% of them seen once. The specimen sequenced was PBMCs or T cells enriched from blood (not recorded which). All receptors derive from a woman aged 40 to 50 with acute COVID-19. Both conserved end residues are part of each CDR3. A D gene is named only where the DNA matches it firmly. Expanded clones are given a class, and other clones once, few, many or no size at all.

V,size,D,J,DNA,CDR3
TRBV19,-,TRBD1,TRBJ1-2,TGTGCCAGTAGTAAAAACCGGGACAGGGACTGGCACTATGGCTACACCTTC,CASSKNRDRDWHYGYTF
TRBV7-2,-,TRBD2,TRBJ2-1,TGTGCCAGCAGCTTTAAAGCGGGAGTAGGTGAGCAGTTCTTC,CASSFKAGVGEQFF
TRBV4-1,few,-,TRBJ2-1,TGCGCCAGCAGCCAAGATTGGGCTAGCTTCTTGAATGAGCAGTTCTTC,CASSQDWASFLNEQFF
TRBV6-2/TRBV6-3,-,-,TRBJ1-2,TGTGCCAGCAGTCCACAGGGAAACTATGGCTACACCTTC,CASSPQGNYGYTF
TRBV3-1/TRBV3-2,-,-,TRBJ2-3,TGTGCCAGCAGCCCGGGTGGCTCTCGCACAGATACGCAGTATTTT,CASSPGGSRTDTQYF
TRBV11-2,-,-,TRBJ2-7,TGTGCCAGCAGCTGGACAGACGTAACCTACGAGCAGTACTTC,CASSWTDVTYEQYF
TRBV6-5,-,TRBD1,TRBJ1-4,TGTGCCAGCAGCCATCTGGACAGGGGGAATGAAAAACTGTTTTTT,CASSHLDRGNEKLFF
TRBV21-1,-,-,TRBJ2-7,TGTGCCAGCAGCGGAGGCAGAAAGGAGCAGTACTTC,CASSGGRKEQYF
TRBV19,-,TRBD1,TRBJ1-5,TGTGCCAGTACCCGGGACAGGGGGTATCAGCCCCAGCATTTT,CASTRDRGYQPQHF
TRBV7-2,-,-,TRBJ1-1,TGTGCCAGCAGCTTGGGGGGGTCGGGCACTGAAGCTTTCTTT,CASSLGGSGTEAFF
TRBV7-2,-,TRBD1,TRBJ1-1,TGTGCCAGCAGCTTAAGACAGGGGAATTCGTTGGCTTTCTTT,CASSLRQGNSLAFF
TRBV28,once,-,TRBJ2-1,TGTGCCAGCCTACAGACCTCCTACAATGAGCAGTTCTTC,CASLQTSYNEQFF
TRBV5-5,-,-,TRBJ2-5,TGTGCCAGCAGCTCGGGCGGGCGTCCAGAGACCCAGTACTTC,CASSSGGRPETQYF
TRBV5-1,-,TRBD2,TRBJ2-7,TGCGCCAGCAGCTTGAGCGTTAGAGGACTAGCGGAGGGGGAGCAGTACTTC,CASSLSVRGLAEGEQYF
TRBV2,-,-,TRBJ1-1,TGTGCCAGCAGTGATACGAGAGGAGTCTCTGAAGCTTTCTTT,CASSDTRGVSEAFF
TRBV5-4,-,-,TRBJ2-5,TGTGCCAGCAGCTTGTGGGGCGGGGACCAGTACTTC,CASSLWGGDQYF
TRBV5-1,-,TRBD2,TRBJ2-5,TGCGCCAGCAGCTTGGTGGTCGGGACTAGAATCCAAGAGACCCAGTACTTC,CASSLVVGTRIQETQYF
TRBV28,-,-,TRBJ2-7,TGTGCCAGCAGTTTCTTACGGGAGCAGTACTTC,CASSFLREQYF
TRBV7-9,few,TRBD1,TRBJ1-6,TGTGCCAGCAGCTTAGCGGGACAGGGGGCAACCTATAATTCACCCCTCCACTTT,CASSLAGQGATYNSPLHF
TRBV10-3,-,TRBD2,TRBJ2-1,TGTGCCATCAGGGGGGAGGGCGATGAGCAGTTCTTC,CAIRGEGDEQFF
TRBV12-3/TRBV12-4,-,-,TRBJ1-2,TGTGCCAGCAGTCCGGGGAGAAACTATGGCTACACCTTC,CASSPGRNYGYTF
TRBV5-1,-,-,TRBJ2-7,TGCGCCAGCGGAACCGCTAGTTCCTACGAGCAGTACTTC,CASGTASSYEQYF
TRBV7-9,-,-,TRBJ1-1,TGTGCCAGCAGTTCAAAGTCGGTCCTGAACACTGAAGCTTTCTTT,CASSSKSVLNTEAFF
TRBV5-1,-,TRBD1,TRBJ1-2,TGCGCCAGCAGCTTGGCGGGGACAGGGGGCCGGGGCTACACCTTC,CASSLAGTGGRGYTF
TRBV6-7,-,TRBD1,TRBJ1-4,TGTGCCAGCAGTTACTCATCAGGGGGAGATGCAACTAATGAAAAACTGTTTTTT,CASSYSSGGDATNEKLFF
TRBV18,-,-,TRBJ2-3,TGTGCCAGCTACATTAGCCTGAGCACAGATACGCAGTATTTT,CASYISLSTDTQYF
TRBV5-1,-,TRBD1,TRBJ1-4,TGCGCCAGCAGTCAGGACAGGGGAAGTGGAAAACTGTTTTTT,CASSQDRGSGKLFF
TRBV6-6,-,TRBD1,TRBJ1-5,TGTGCCAGCAGTTACGGAAATACAGGGGAATACCAGCCCCAGCATTTT,CASSYGNTGEYQPQHF
TRBV5-1,-,-,TRBJ1-1,TGCGCCAGCAGCCCATTTGTTCGCGGGACTGAAGCTTTCTTT,CASSPFVRGTEAFF
TRBV6-5,-,TRBD1,TRBJ2-7,TGTGCCAGCAGAGGACAGGGCCCCTACGAGCAGTACTTC,CASRGQGPYEQYF
TRBV21-1,-,-,TRBJ1-1,TGTGCCACCCACCCCCGAGGTTGCACTGAAGCTTTCTTT,CATHPRGCTEAFF
TRBV28,-,-,TRBJ2-7,TGTGCCAGCAGTTTCCCCCCGCGTCGAAGAACCTACGAGCAGTACTTC,CASSFPPRRRTYEQYF
TRBV20-1,-,-,TRBJ2-3,TGCAGTGCTAGTGGAGACAAAGATACGCAGTATTTT,CSASGDKDTQYF
TRBV28,-,-,TRBJ1-3,TGTGCCAGCACCCTTCGGGGCTCTGGAAACACCATATATTTT,CASTLRGSGNTIYF
TRBV11-3,-,TRBD1,TRBJ2-1,TGTGCCAGCAGCCGACAGGGGGCTGGGGGGGAGCAGTTCTTC,CASSRQGAGGEQFF
TRBV18,-,TRBD1,TRBJ1-1,TGTGCCAGCTCACCACAGGGACAGACGAACACTGAAGCTTTCTTT,CASSPQGQTNTEAFF
TRBV27,-,TRBD2,TRBJ2-7,TGTGCCAGCAGTGGACCGCCGGGACTAGCGGGTTCCGAGCAGTACTTC,CASSGPPGLAGSEQYF
TRBV7-3,-,TRBD2,TRBJ2-1,TGTGCCAGCAGTTATCTAGCGGGGCAGTACAATGAGCAGTTCTTC,CASSYLAGQYNEQFF
TRBV15,-,TRBD1,TRBJ1-5,TGTGCCACCAGCACGGGCGGGACAGGGGGGACCCAGCATTTT,CATSTGGTGGTQHF
TRBV19,few,TRBD1,TRBJ1-5,TGTGCCAGTAGCCGTTCCGGGACAGGGCTACGGTCTCAGCCCCAGCATTTT,CASSRSGTGLRSQPQHF
TRBV5-4,-,-,TRBJ2-5,TGTGCCAGCAGCCAACAATTAGACAGCAGAGAGACCCAGTACTTC,CASSQQLDSRETQYF
TRBV16,-,TRBD1,TRBJ1-2,TGTGCCAGCAGCCCCCCCAGGGGGCGTCCAAACTATGGCTACACCTTC,CASSPPRGRPNYGYTF
TRBV28,-,TRBD1,TRBJ2-2,TGTGCCAGCAGCCTCCATGGCGGGACAGGACGGACCGGGGAGCTGTTTTTT,CASSLHGGTGRTGELFF
TRBV6-2/TRBV6-3,-,TRBD1,TRBJ1-3,TGTGCCAGCAGTTATGGACAGGCTAACTCTGGAAACACCATATATTTT,CASSYGQANSGNTIYF
TRBV29-1,once,-,TRBJ2-7,TGCAGGGTACCAAAAGCGGTGGTCTACGAGCAGTACTTC,CRVPKAVVYEQYF
TRBV5-1,once,-,TRBJ1-3,TGCGCCAGCAGCTTGGCCTCGGGCTCTGGAAACACCATATATTTT,CASSLASGSGNTIYF
TRBV9,-,TRBD1,TRBJ1-2,TGTGCCAGCAGCTCGGGACAGGGAGACGGCTACACCTTC,CASSSGQGDGYTF
TRBV28,-,TRBD2,TRBJ2-7,TGTGCCAGCAGCCTGACTAGCGGGAGTTTCGAGCAGTACTTC,CASSLTSGSFEQYF
TRBV27,once,-,TRBJ2-2,TGTGCCAGCAGTTTATCCGGGGACACCGGGGAGCTGTTTTTT,CASSLSGDTGELFF
TRBV2,-,-,TRBJ1-1,TGTGCCAGCAAGGGGGGCTCGGGAGGAACTGAAGCTTTCTTT,CASKGGSGGTEAFF
TRBV7-9,-,-,TRBJ1-2,TGTGCCAGCAGCTTTTTGGTGGGCCAGGGTAACGGCTACACCTTC,CASSFLVGQGNGYTF
TRBV27,-,-,TRBJ2-5,TGTGCCAGCAGTTTACTCGACCAAGAGACCCAGTACTTC,CASSLLDQETQYF
TRBV5-1,-,TRBD2,TRBJ2-5,TGCGCCAGCAGCTTAACTAGCGGGGGTCCCCAAGAGACCCAGTACTTC,CASSLTSGGPQETQYF
TRBV2,-,-,TRBJ2-1,TGTGCCAGCGGGGGGAGAGGGTGGCCTGGTTTAAAACGAGAGAGAGAGGGACAGCAGTTCTTC,CASGGRGWPGLKREREGQQFF
TRBV18,-,-,TRBJ1-6,TGTGCCAGCTCACCTGTCAGGGACTCAGGTGCCCTCCACTTT,CASSPVRDSGALHF
TRBV24-1,once,-,TRBJ1-5,TGTGCCACCAGTGTAGCGAGGAGCAATCAGCCCCAGCATTTT,CATSVARSNQPQHF
TRBV7-8,few,TRBD2,TRBJ2-5,TGTGCCAGCAGCACCCCAACTAGCGGGAGGCCTGAGACCCAGTACTTC,CASSTPTSGRPETQYF
TRBV18,-,TRBD1,TRBJ2-3,TGTGCCAGCTCACTAGGGACAGCTAGCACAGATACGCAGTATTTT,CASSLGTASTDTQYF
TRBV5-1,few,-,TRBJ1-5,TGCGCCAGCAGCTTGGATGGGCCTTTCGGTCAGCCCCAGCATTTT,CASSLDGPFGQPQHF
TRBV7-8,-,TRBD2,TRBJ2-7,TGTGCCAGCAGCATAGGGACTAGCGGGAGCTACGAGCAGTACTTC,CASSIGTSGSYEQYF